This T cell receptor beta chain came from a study of T cell repertoires in cytomegalovirus infection. Background on the study: Both recently identified HLA-C-restricted and well-studied HLA-B-restricted CMV epitopes were used in the study. Signatures in public TCR beta sequences pointed to both CMV infection and matching HLA type.

TCRdb redid the calling of the reads with MiXCR, one entry per CDR3 protein. In the table there are some 800,000 distinct CDR3 sequences, around a third of which are singletons. General study findings and limits: CMV carriers having the relevant HLA were flagged by cumulative public TCR beta family frequency. In two of eight donors, the top clonotype was HLA-C-restricted CMV-specific.

Germline-derived CDR1 and CDR2 are SGHTS and YDEGEE. This CDR3 comprises 19 residues. V was pared by 0 bases and J by 0 bases, with 13 bases of the junction left unmatched. In the case of this clonotype: Its antigen is currently unknown.

This specimen was cultured CD8+ T cells from PBMCs, taken from culture after CMV antigen stimulation. The rearrangement uses TRBV5-8 and TRBJ1-1; 8 bases fit TRBD1. The receptor's source is a human donor in good health (CMV status not recorded). Some clones in this sample may be carry-over from other donors' samples. In DNA, the CDR3 is TGTGCCAGCAGCTTGGCCAGGGGGCGGGCATTTTTCATGAACACTGAAGCTTTCTTT. Translation gives CASSLARGRAFFMNTEAFF.